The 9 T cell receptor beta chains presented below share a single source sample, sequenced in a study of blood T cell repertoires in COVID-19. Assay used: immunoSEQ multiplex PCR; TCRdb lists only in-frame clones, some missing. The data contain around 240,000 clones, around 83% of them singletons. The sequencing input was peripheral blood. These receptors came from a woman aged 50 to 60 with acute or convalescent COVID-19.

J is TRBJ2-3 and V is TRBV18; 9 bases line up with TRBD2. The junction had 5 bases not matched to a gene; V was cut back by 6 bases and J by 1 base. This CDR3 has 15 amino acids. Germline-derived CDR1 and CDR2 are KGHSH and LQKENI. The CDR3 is CASSPIAGGTDTQYF. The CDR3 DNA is TGTGCCAGCTCCCCCATAGCGGGGGGCACAGATACGCAGTATTTT.

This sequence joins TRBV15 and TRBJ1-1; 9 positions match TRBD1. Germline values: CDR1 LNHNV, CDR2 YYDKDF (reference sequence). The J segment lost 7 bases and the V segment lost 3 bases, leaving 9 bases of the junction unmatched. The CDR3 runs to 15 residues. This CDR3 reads CATSRTGGGGVEAFF. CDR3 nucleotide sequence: TGTGCCACCAGCAGGACAGGGGGAGGGGGTGTTGAAGCTTTCTTT.

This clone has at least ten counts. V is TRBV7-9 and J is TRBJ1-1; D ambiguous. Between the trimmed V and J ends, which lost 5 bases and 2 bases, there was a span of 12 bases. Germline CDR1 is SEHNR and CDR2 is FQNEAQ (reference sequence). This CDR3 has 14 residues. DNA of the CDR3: TGTGCCAGCAGCCCCGGTGGGCTTAACACTGAAGCTTTCTTT. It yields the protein CASSPGGLNTEAFF.

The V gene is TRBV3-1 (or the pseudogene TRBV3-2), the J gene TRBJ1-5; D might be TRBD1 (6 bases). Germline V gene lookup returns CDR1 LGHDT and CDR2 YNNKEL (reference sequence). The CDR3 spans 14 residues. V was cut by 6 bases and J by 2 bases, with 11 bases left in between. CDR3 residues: CASRQGPGNQPQHF. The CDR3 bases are TGTGCCAGCAGACAGGGCCCCGGCAATCAGCCCCAGCATTTT.

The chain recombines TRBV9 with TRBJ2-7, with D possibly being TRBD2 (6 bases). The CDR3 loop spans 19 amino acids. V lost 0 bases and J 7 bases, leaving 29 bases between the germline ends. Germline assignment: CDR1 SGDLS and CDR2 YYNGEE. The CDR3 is CASSVATNWQGPRGREQYF. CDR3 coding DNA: TGTGCCAGCAGCGTAGCTACCAATTGGCAGGGCCCCCGAGGGAGGGAGCAGTACTTC.

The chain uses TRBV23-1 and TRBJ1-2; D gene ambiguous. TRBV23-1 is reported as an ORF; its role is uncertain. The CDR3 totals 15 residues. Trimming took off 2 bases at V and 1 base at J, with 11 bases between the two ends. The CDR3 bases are TGCGCCAGCAGTCAAAGTCCGGAGATTAACTATGGCTACACCTTC. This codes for CASSQSPEINYGYTF.

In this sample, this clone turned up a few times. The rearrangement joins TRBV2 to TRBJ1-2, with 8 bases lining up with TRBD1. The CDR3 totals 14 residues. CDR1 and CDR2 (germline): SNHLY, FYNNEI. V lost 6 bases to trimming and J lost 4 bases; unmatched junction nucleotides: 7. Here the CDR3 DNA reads TGTGCCAGCAGGGCGACAGGGGATACCTATGGCTACACCTTC. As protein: CASRATGDTYGYTF. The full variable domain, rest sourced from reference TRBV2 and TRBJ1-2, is EPEVTQTPSHQVTQMGQEVILRCVPISNHLYFYWYRQILGQKVEFLVSFYNNEISEKSEIFDDQFSVERPDGSNFTLKIRSTKLEDSAMYFCASRATGDTYGYTFGSGTRLTVV.

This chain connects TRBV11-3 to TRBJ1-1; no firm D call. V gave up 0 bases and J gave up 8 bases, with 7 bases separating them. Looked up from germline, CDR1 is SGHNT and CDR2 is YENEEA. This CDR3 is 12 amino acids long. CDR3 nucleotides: TGTGCCAGCAGCTTAGACGCAGGCGAAGCTTTCTTT. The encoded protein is CASSLDAGEAFF.

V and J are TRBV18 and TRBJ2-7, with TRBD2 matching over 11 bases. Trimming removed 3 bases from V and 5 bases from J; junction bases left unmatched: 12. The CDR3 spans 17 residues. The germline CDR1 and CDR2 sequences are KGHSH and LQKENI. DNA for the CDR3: TGTGCCAGCTCACCTTATCTAACTAGCGGGAGTGGAAACGAGCAGTACTTC. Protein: CASSPYLTSGSGNEQYF.